These 8 T cell receptor beta chains were all obtained from the same sample, sequenced in a study of CD8+ T cells in alopecia areata. Sequencing relied on a cDNA template that was reverse transcribed from extracted RNA. Clones were read by immunoSEQ multiplex PCR, and TCRdb kept only the in-frame ones, dropping some. The sample consists of approximately 180,000 clones, under 80% of them appearing once. Treatment defined: oral pan-JAK inhibitor, 5-10 mg twice daily. The source was CD4+ T cells sorted from blood, collected around week 49, from a patient treated with tofacitinib. The receptors here all came from a human donor with alopecia areata.

This sequence joins TRBV2 and TRBJ2-1, with 9 bases identical to TRBD2. In germline, CDR1 is SNHLY, CDR2 FYNNEI. V lost 4 bases to trimming and J lost 7 bases; unmatched junction nucleotides: 8. The CDR3 covers 15 residues. The CDR3 region is CASSAASGGMNEQFF. As DNA, the CDR3 is TGTGCCAGCAGTGCGGCGAGCGGGGGGATGAATGAGCAGTTCTTC.

The rearrangement links TRBV5-1 to TRBJ1-2; D is undetermined. CDR1 is SGHRS and CDR2 is YFSETQ in the germline V gene. V lost 0 bases and J 3 bases, leaving 6 bases between the germline ends. This CDR3 is built from 13 residues. Here the CDR3 reads CASSLGGHYGYTF. Here the CDR3 DNA reads TGCGCCAGCAGCTTGGGAGGGCACTATGGCTACACCTTC.

The V call is TRBV30, the J call TRBJ2-3; possibly TRBD1 or TRBD2 for D (6 bases each). In germline, CDR1 is GTSNPN, CDR2 SVGIG (reference sequence). The germline V and J ends were trimmed by 3 bases and 1 base, with 11 bases remaining between them. CDR3 length: 14 amino acids. The CDR3 DNA is TGTGCCTGGAGAAGGGGGGCCGGCACAGATACGCAGTATTTT. It translates to CAWRRGAGTDTQYF.

This clone came up a few times. The chain employs TRBV4-3 and TRBJ1-3, with 9 nucleotides matching TRBD1. This CDR3 comprises 18 residues. The germline V gene has CDR1 LGHNA and CDR2 YSLEER. The ends lost 0 bases at V and 5 bases at J; junction bases unmatched: 11. CDR3 nucleotide sequence: TGCGCCAGCAGCCAAGATTGGGGACAGGGCTCTTCGCGAAACACCATATATTTT. Protein product: CASSQDWGQGSSRNTIYF.

This clone appeared a few times. This chain joins TRBV27 and TRBJ2-4, with D perhaps TRBD2 (7 bases). Per germline, CDR1 MNHEY and CDR2 SMNVEV (reference sequence). CDR3 length equals 15 residues. Trimming cost V 4 bases and J 4 bases, with 14 bases left between them. In DNA form, the CDR3 reads TGTGCCAGCAGTTCCGCGGGGGCCGGGAAAAACATTCAGTACTTC. It specifies CASSSAGAGKNIQYF.

This chain links TRBV7-2 with TRBJ2-7; tentatively, D is TRBD1 (6 bases). The CDR3 has 14 residues. CDR1 SGHTA and CDR2 FQGNSA come from the germline V gene. V was clipped by 1 base and J by 2 bases, with 9 bases between them. The CDR3 DNA reads TGTGCCAGCAGCTTAGGACAGGTACCCTACGAGCAGTACTTC. Translation gives CASSLGQVPYEQYF.

The rearrangement links TRBV5-4 to TRBJ2-5, with 7 bases matching TRBD2. Germline loops: CDR1 SGHNT, CDR2 YYREEE (reference sequence). J was trimmed by 3 bases and V by 0 bases; bases with no gene match: 2. The CDR3 contains 14 residues. CDR3: CASSLGGGKETQYF. The CDR3 DNA sequence: TGTGCCAGCAGCTTGGGCGGGGGTAAAGAGACCCAGTACTTC.

The rearrangement uses TRBV12-5 and TRBJ1-1; 10 positions match TRBD1. CDR1 and CDR2 (germline): LGHNT, FRNRAP. The junction had 14 bases not matched to a gene; V was cut back by 6 bases and J by 4 bases. The CDR3 totals 17 residues. CDR3 amino acids: CASGPPGQGSLGTEAFF. CDR3 nucleotides: TGTGCTAGTGGCCCTCCGGGACAGGGGTCGTTGGGCACTGAAGCTTTCTTT.